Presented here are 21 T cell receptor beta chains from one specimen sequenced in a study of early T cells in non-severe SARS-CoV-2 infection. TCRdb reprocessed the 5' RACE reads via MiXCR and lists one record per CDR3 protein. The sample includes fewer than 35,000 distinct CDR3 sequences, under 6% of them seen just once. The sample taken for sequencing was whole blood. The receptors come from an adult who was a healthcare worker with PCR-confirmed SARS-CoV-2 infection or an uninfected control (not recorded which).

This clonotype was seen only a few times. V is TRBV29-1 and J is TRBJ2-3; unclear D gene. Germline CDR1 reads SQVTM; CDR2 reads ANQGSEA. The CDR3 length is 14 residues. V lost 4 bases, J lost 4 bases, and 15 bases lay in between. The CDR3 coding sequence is TGCAGCGTTGGAATATCGGTCATTCCAGATACGCAGTATTTT. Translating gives CSVGISVIPDTQYF.

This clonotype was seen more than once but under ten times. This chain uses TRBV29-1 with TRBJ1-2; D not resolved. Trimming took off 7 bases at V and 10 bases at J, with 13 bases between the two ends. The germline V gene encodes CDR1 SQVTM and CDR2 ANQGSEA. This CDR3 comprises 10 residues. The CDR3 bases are TGCAGCGCGTACTGGCGGGACTACACCTTC. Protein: CSAYWRDYTF.

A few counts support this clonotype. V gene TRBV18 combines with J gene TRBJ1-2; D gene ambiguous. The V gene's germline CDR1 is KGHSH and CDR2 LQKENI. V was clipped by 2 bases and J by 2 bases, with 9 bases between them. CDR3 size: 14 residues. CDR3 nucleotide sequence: TGTGCCAGCTCACCAGCGGCAGACAACTATGGCTACACCTTC. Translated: CASSPAADNYGYTF.

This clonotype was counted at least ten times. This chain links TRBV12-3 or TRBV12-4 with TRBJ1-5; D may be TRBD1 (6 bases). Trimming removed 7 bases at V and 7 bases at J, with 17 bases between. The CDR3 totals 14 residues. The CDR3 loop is CASTTGGAGQPQHF. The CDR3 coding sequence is TGTGCCAGCACCACTGGGGGGGCAGGACAGCCCCAGCATTTT.

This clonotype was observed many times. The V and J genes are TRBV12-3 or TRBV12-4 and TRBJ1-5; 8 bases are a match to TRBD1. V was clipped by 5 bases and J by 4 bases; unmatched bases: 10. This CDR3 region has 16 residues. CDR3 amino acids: CASSPRTGWRNQPQHF. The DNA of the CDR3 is TGTGCCAGCAGTCCCCGGACAGGGTGGCGTAATCAGCCCCAGCATTTT.

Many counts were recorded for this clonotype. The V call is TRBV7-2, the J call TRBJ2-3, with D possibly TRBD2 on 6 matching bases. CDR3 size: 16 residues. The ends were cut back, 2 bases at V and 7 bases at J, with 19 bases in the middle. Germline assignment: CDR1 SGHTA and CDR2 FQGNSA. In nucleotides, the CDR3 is TGTGCCAGCAGCTTACCCATGGGACTTCAAAGTAATACGCAGTATTTT. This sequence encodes CASSLPMGLQSNTQYF.

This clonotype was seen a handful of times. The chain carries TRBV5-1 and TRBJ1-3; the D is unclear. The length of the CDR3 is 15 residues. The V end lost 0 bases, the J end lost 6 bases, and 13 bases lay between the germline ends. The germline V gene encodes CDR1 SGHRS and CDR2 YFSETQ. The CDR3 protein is CASSLEGPNENTIYF. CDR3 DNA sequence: TGCGCCAGCAGCTTGGAGGGCCCAAACGAAAACACCATATATTTT.

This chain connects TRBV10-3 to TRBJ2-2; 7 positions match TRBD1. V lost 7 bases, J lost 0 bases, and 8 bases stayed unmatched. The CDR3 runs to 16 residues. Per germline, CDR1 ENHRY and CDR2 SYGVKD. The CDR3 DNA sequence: TGTGCCATCACCACAGGGGATTCCGCGAACACCGGGGAGCTGTTTTTT. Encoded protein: CAITTGDSANTGELFF.

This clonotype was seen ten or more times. The CDR3 here is CASSSQGSGSHGYTF. CDR3 nucleotides: TGTGCCAGCAGCTCCCAGGGGTCAGGGTCCCATGGCTACACCTTC. The rearrangement joins TRBV13 to TRBJ1-2, with D possibly being TRBD1 (6 bases). V was pared by 4 bases and J by 6 bases, with 18 bases between. There are 15 residues in the CDR3. Germline V gene data show CDR1 as PRHDT and CDR2 as FYEKMQ (reference sequence). The full variable domain, with the rest looked up from reference TRBV13 and TRBJ1-2, is AAGVIQSPRHLIKEKRETATLKCYPIPRHDTVYWYQQGPGQDPQFLISFYEKMQSDKGSIPDRFSAQQFSDYHSELNMSSLELGDSALYFCASSSQGSGSHGYTFGSGTRLTVV.

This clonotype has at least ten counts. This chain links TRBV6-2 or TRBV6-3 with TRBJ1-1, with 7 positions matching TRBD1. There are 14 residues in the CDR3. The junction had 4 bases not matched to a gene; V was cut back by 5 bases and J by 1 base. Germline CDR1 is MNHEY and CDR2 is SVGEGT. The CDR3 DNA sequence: TGTGCCAGCAGTCTTGGACAGGCGAACACTGAAGCTTTCTTT. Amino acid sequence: CASSLGQANTEAFF.

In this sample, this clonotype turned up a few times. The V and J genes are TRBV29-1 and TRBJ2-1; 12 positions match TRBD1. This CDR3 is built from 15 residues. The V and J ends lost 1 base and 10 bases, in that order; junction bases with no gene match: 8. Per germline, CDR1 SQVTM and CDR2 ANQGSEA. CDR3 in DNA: TGCAGCGTTGAAGGCCGGGACAGGGGGCCCTTGGAGCAGTTCTTC. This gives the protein CSVEGRDRGPLEQFF.

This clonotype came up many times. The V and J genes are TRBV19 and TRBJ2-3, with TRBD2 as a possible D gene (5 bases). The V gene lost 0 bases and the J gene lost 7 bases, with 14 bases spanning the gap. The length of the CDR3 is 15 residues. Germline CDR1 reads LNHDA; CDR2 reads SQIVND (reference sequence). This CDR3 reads CASSIDLPSSNTQYF. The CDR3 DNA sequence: TGTGCCAGTAGTATAGATCTGCCTAGCTCTAATACGCAGTATTTT.

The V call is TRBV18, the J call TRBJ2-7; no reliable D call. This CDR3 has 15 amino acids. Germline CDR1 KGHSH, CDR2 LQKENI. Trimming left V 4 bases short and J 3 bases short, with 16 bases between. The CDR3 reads CASSLPDGKSYEQYF. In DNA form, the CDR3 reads TGTGCCAGCTCACTCCCGGACGGAAAGAGCTACGAGCAGTACTTC.

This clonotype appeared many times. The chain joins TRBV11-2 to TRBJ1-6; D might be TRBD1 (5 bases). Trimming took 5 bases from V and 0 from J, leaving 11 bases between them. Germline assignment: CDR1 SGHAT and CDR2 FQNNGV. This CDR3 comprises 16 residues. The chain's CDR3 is CASSRRGDSYNSPLHF. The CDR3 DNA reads TGTGCCAGCAGCCGCAGAGGGGACTCCTATAATTCACCCCTCCACTTT.

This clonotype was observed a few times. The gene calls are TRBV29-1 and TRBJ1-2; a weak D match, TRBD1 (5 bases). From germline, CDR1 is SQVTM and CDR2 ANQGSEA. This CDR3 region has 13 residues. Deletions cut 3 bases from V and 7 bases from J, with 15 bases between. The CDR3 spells CSVEGQGASGYTF. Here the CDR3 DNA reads TGCAGCGTTGAGGGCCAGGGAGCCTCTGGCTACACCTTC.

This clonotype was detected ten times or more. CDR3: CASSHRGEELFF. In DNA form, the CDR3 reads TGTGCCAGCAGCCACCGCGGGGAGGAGCTGTTTTTT. This sequence joins TRBV4-2 and TRBJ2-2, with D perhaps TRBD2 (6 bases). Per germline, CDR1 LGHNA and CDR2 YNFKEQ. CDR3 length equals 12 residues. Trimming pared 3 bases from V and 10 bases from J, leaving 9 bases between.

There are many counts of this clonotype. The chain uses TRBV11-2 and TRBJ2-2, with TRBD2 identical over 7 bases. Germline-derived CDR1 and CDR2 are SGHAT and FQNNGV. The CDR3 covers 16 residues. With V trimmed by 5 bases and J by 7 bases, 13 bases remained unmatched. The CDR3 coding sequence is TGTGCCAGCAGCCCCAGTCCTGGGAGGGAACACGGGGAGCTGTTTTTT. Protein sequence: CASSPSPGREHGELFF.

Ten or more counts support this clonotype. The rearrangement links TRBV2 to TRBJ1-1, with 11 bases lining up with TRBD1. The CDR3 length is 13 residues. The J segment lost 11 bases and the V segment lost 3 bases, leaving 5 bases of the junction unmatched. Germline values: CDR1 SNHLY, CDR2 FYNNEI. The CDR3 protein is CASSEDRGLHAFF. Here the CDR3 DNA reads TGTGCCAGCAGTGAGGACAGGGGGCTGCACGCTTTCTTT.

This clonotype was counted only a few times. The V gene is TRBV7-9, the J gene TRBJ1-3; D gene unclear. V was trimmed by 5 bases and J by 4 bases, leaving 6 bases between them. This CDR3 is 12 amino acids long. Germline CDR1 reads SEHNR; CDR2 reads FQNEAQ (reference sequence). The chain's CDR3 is CASSIKGNTIYF. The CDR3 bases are TGTGCCAGCAGCATAAAGGGAAACACCATATATTTT.

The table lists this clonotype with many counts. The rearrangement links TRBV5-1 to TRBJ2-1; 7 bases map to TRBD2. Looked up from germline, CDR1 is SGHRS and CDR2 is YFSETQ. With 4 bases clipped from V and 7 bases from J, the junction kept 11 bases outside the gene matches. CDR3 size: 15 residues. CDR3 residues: CASSPVQRGANEQFF. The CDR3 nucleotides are TGCGCCAGCAGCCCGGTGCAGCGGGGAGCTAATGAGCAGTTCTTC.

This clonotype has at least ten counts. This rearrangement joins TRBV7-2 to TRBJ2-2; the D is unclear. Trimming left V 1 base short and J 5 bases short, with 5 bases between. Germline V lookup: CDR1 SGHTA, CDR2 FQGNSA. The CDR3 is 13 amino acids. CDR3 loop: CASSLGFTGELFF. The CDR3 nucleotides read TGTGCCAGCAGCTTAGGGTTTACCGGGGAGCTGTTTTTT.